These T cell receptor beta chains were read from a single sample in a study of cytomegalovirus exposure and HLA in healthy donors. Assay used: immunoSEQ multiplex PCR; TCRdb lists only in-frame clones, some missing. The table has approximately 110,000 clones, approximately 76% seen once. Specimen: PBMCs. The receptors were gathered from a man aged 40-49 years in good health and CMV-seronegative. The CDR3 runs from the conserved cysteine through the conserved F or W. D genes are given only for firm matches. Where a row states a size, it is once, few, many or the class of an expanded clone; other rows omit it.

j_gene	d_gene	v_gene	abundance	CDR3aa	CDR3nt
TRBJ2-1	NA	TRBV29-1	hyperexpanded	CSVEGWEKAPNEQFF	TGCAGCGTTGAAGGTTGGGAGAAGGCACCCAATGAGCAGTTCTTC
TRBJ2-3	NA	TRBV19	few	CASSIPGLARGTDTQYF	TGTGCCAGTAGTATACCAGGCCTAGCTAGGGGCACAGATACGCAGTATTTT
TRBJ2-6	NA	TRBV30	NA	CAWSTILSGANVLTF	TGTGCCTGGAGTACAATATTGTCTGGGGCCAACGTCCTGACTTTC
TRBJ2-7	TRBD2	TRBV7-8	NA	CASSLALGGNEQYF	TGTGCCAGCAGCTTAGCCCTGGGGGGGAACGAGCAGTACTTC
TRBJ1-1	NA	TRBV12-5	NA	CASGFPPFAEAFF	TGTGCTAGTGGTTTCCCTCCGTTCGCGGAAGCTTTCTTT
TRBJ2-7	TRBD1	TRBV5-1	NA	CASSLQGADRYEQYF	TGCGCCAGCAGCTTACAGGGGGCGGATCGATACGAGCAGTACTTC
TRBJ2-3	NA	TRBV6-8	NA	CASTRDTQYF	TGTGCCAGTACGAGGGATACGCAGTATTTT
TRBJ1-4	TRBD1	TRBV7-3	NA	CASSLGGQLNEKLFF	TGTGCCAGCAGCTTAGGGGGACAGCTTAATGAAAAACTGTTTTTT
TRBJ1-2	NA	TRBV5-4	medium-sized	CASSLDATTRGYTF	TGTGCCAGCAGCTTGGACGCGACGACAAGAGGCTACACCTTC
TRBJ1-2	NA	TRBV4-3	NA	CASSQDRGYGYTF	TGCGCCAGCAGCCAAGATCGGGGCTATGGCTACACCTTC
TRBJ1-6	NA	TRBV25-1	NA	CASSEQRPNSPLHF	TGTGCCAGCAGTGAGCAGCGACCTAATTCACCCCTCCACTTT
TRBJ1-5	NA	TRBV27	NA	CASSLSRGSRPQHF	TGTGCCAGCAGTTTATCCCGCGGATCTCGGCCCCAGCATTTT
TRBJ2-5	TRBD2	TRBV2	once	CASSGTSSETQYF	TGTGCCAGCTCCGGGACTAGCTCAGAGACCCAGTACTTC
TRBJ2-7	NA	TRBV5-6	NA	CASSRPGRGTYEQYF	TGTGCCAGCAGCCGGCCCGGGCGGGGCACCTACGAGCAGTACTTC
TRBJ2-7	NA	TRBV5-1	NA	CASSLGHSNAEQYF	TGCGCCAGCAGCTTGGGACATTCTAATGCCGAGCAGTACTTC
TRBJ2-1	NA	TRBV29-1	NA	CSVEDTRDEQFF	TGCAGCGTTGAAGATACCAGGGATGAGCAGTTCTTC
TRBJ1-5	TRBD1	TRBV27	few	CASSPGTETSPQHF	TGTGCCAGCAGTCCTGGGACAGAAACCTCGCCCCAGCATTTT
TRBJ2-7	NA	TRBV7-2	NA	CASSLVRTYEQYF	TGTGCCAGCAGCTTAGTGCGGACCTACGAGCAGTACTTC
TRBJ2-3	NA	TRBV7-9	NA	CASSLVSGRGGTDTQYF	TGTGCCAGCAGCTTAGTGTCGGGGCGGGGAGGCACAGATACGCAGTATTTT
TRBJ1-3	NA	TRBV4-3	few	CASSQDSGNTIYF	TGCGCCAGCAGCCAGGACTCGGGAAACACCATATATTTT
TRBJ1-1	NA	TRBV30	NA	CAWSPPWGGLNDEAFF	TGTGCCTGGAGTCCACCCTGGGGGGGGCTTAATGATGAAGCTTTCTTT
TRBJ1-1	TRBD1	TRBV7-6	NA	CASSLTGGATEAFF	TGTGCCAGCAGCTTAACAGGGGGGGCCACTGAAGCTTTCTTT
TRBJ1-5	TRBD1	TRBV2	NA	CASSEGDRGLDQPQHF	TGTGCCAGCAGTGAAGGGGACAGGGGGCTAGATCAGCCCCAGCATTTT
TRBJ2-1	NA	TRBV5-4	NA	CASSPTGLENEQFF	TGTGCCAGCAGCCCCACAGGGCTTGAAAATGAGCAGTTCTTC
TRBJ2-3	NA	TRBV9	NA	CASSVNGGRSADTQYF	TGTGCCAGCAGTGTGAACGGGGGGCGCTCGGCAGATACGCAGTATTTT
TRBJ2-5	TRBD2	TRBV6-6	NA	CASSYQGSGEQYF	TGTGCCAGCAGTTATCAGGGTAGCGGGGAGCAGTACTTC
TRBJ2-5	TRBD1	TRBV19	NA	CASSIADRVSETQYF	TGTGCCAGTAGTATAGCGGACAGGGTCTCTGAGACCCAGTACTTC
TRBJ2-5	NA	TRBV4-1	NA	CASSHVTQETQYF	TGCGCCAGCAGCCATGTTACTCAAGAGACCCAGTACTTC
TRBJ2-3	TRBD1	TRBV5-1	few	CASSLWTGQGVSDTQYF	TGCGCCAGCAGCTTGTGGACCGGACAGGGGGTTTCAGATACGCAGTATTTT
TRBJ2-5	TRBD2	TRBV7-2	NA	CASSLAGLAAQETQYF	TGTGCCAGCAGCTTAGCCGGACTAGCGGCCCAAGAGACCCAGTACTTC